A single sample gave rise to the 10 T cell receptor beta chains below, sequenced in a study of blood T cell repertoires in COVID-19. Measured with immunoSEQ multiplex PCR; TCRdb has only the in-frame clones, and not every one. The repertoire holds about 370,000 clones, roughly nine tenths seen once, with 0.9% to 1.1% in the top ten. Material for sequencing was PBMCs or T cells enriched from blood (not recorded which). These receptors originate from a man aged 18 to 29 who had recovered from COVID-19.

The chain has TRBV12-5 and TRBJ2-3, with 9 positions matching TRBD1. Losses at the gene ends were 5 bases for V and 3 bases for J; bases not matched to a gene: 9. CDR3 length: 16 amino acids. CDR1 and CDR2 from the germline V gene are LGHNT and FRNRAP. CDR3 in DNA: TGTGCTAGTGGTCCTCGGGGACAGGGAAGGACAGATACGCAGTATTTT. It specifies CASGPRGQGRTDTQYF.

The chain employs TRBV13 and TRBJ1-1; 8 bases fit TRBD1. This CDR3 is 15 amino acids long. The germline gives CDR1 PRHDT, CDR2 FYEKMQ (reference sequence). With 0 bases clipped from V and 9 bases from J, the junction kept 9 bases outside the gene matches. DNA for the CDR3: TGTGCCAGCAGCTTAGGGAATGGACAGGGTTTTAAAGCTTTCTTT. Translation: CASSLGNGQGFKAFF.

The CDR3 DNA follows: TGTGCCAGCAGCCCACGAAGAACTAGTGCCGGGGAGCTGTTTTTT. Protein sequence: CASSPRRTSAGELFF. The chain combines TRBV7-6 with TRBJ2-2, with a tentative D call TRBD2 (5 bases). Germline CDR1 is SGHVS and CDR2 is FNYEAQ. Trimming stripped 5 bases from V and 6 bases from J, with 16 bases between. This CDR3 is built from 15 residues.

J is TRBJ2-2 and V is TRBV28; D remains ambiguous. V was pared by 8 bases and J by 7 bases, with 17 bases between. The germline gives CDR1 MDHEN, CDR2 SYDVKM. This CDR3 comprises 14 residues. The CDR3 protein is CASFLSGGIGELFF. The DNA for the CDR3 is TGTGCCAGCTTTTTATCGGGTGGAATCGGGGAGCTGTTTTTT.

V and J are TRBV7-2 and TRBJ2-3, with TRBD2 identical over 9 bases. J gave up 4 bases and V 1 base, and 6 bases lay outside the gene matches. Germline V CDR1 and CDR2: SGHTA, FQGNSA. This CDR3 region has 16 residues. CDR3 sequence reads: CASSLVNSGGSDTQYF. CDR3 nucleotide sequence: TGTGCCAGCAGCTTAGTGAATAGCGGGGGATCAGATACGCAGTATTTT.

This clone was seen only once. The rearrangement links TRBV10-3 to TRBJ2-3, with D possibly being TRBD1 (6 bases). Between the trimmed V and J ends, which lost 5 bases and 1 base, there was a span of 10 bases. The germline V gene has CDR1 ENHRY and CDR2 SYGVKD. The CDR3 is 14 residues long. Written as DNA, the CDR3 is TGTGCCATCAGTAGACAGGAAGGCACAGATACGCAGTATTTT. It codes for CAISRQEGTDTQYF.

This rearrangement joins TRBV7-8 to TRBJ2-7; D possibly corresponds to TRBD2 (6 bases). Germline-derived CDR1 and CDR2 are SGHVS and FQNEAQ. CDR3 length equals 13 residues. The CDR3, as DNA: TGTGCTACGTCCCGAGGGACTTCCTACGAGCAGTACTTC. Its translation: CATSRGTSYEQYF.

The chain carries TRBV4-1 and TRBJ1-2; D possibly corresponds to TRBD1 (5 bases). The CDR3 runs 15 residues. In germline, CDR1 is MGHRA, CDR2 YSYEKL. Between the trimmed V and J ends, which lost 4 bases and 3 bases, there was a span of 15 bases. The CDR3 nucleotides read TGCGCCAGCAGCCTCCTGGACACCCCAGACTATGGCTACACCTTC. Translating gives CASSLLDTPDYGYTF.

The rearrangement joins TRBV4-2 to TRBJ2-1, with D possibly being TRBD2 (5 bases). The CDR3 contains 15 residues. The V gene's germline CDR1 is LGHNA and CDR2 YNFKEQ. Trimming stripped 3 bases from V and 5 bases from J, with 14 bases between. In DNA, the CDR3 is TGTGCCAGCAGCCACGCCTCGACTAACCACAATGAGCAGTTCTTC. It yields the protein CASSHASTNHNEQFF.

This clone was recorded only once. This rearrangement joins TRBV7-6 to TRBJ2-3; 12 bases line up with TRBD2. Germline CDR1 is SGHVS and CDR2 is FNYEAQ. Trimming at V came to 1 base and at J to 0 bases, leaving 5 bases not matched to a gene. The CDR3 runs 18 residues. CDR3 coding DNA: TGTGCCAGCAGCTTAGTAACCGGACTAGCGGGGAGCACAGATACGCAGTATTTT. Translation gives CASSLVTGLAGSTDTQYF. Drawing the rest from reference TRBV7-6 and TRBJ2-3, the complete variable domain is GAGVSQSPRYKVTKRGQDVALRCDPISGHVSLYWYRQALGQGPEFLTYFNYEAQQDKSGLPNDRFSAERPEGSISTLTIQRTEQRDSAMYRCASSLVTGLAGSTDTQYFGPGTRLTVL.